Detailed here is one T cell receptor (beta chain). Its antigen is as yet unknown. This sample is drawn from a study of sequential checkpoint blockade in melanoma. For the study at large: Maintenance nivolumab came after either treatment sequence. After nivolumab or ipilimumab alone, over 20 patients had week-13 rebiopsies.

Germline CDR1 and CDR2: SGDLS and YYNGEE. The CDR3 has 12 amino acids. V was pared by 3 bases and J by 7 bases, with 10 bases between. Profiled with immunoSEQ multiplex PCR; TCRdb holds only in-frame clones, not every one. The table lists roughly 2,800 clones, 15% to 20% of them singletons. Treatment defined: randomized to nivolumab then ipilimumab (arm A) or the reverse (arm B). Study-wide results and caveats: T-cell fraction and clonality followed PD-L1 and CD8+ counts, not mutational load.

The rearrangement links TRBV9 to TRBJ1-1; D is uncertain. This sequence originates from a human donor with melanoma. The material sequenced was tumor tissue (inferred from file names), taken from a patient given nivolumab and ipilimumab in sequence. The CDR3 DNA sequence: TGTGCCAGCAGCGCCCACGACGGTGAAGCTTTCTTT. This translates into CASSAHDGEAFF.